This T cell receptor (beta chain) was retrieved from a study of shared clonotypes between healthy human individuals. Using immunoSEQ multiplex PCR, the repertoire was profiled, and TCRdb retains in-frame clones only, with some absent. The sample shows some 2 million clones, roughly 94% of them seen only once. The CDR3 runs 14 residues. Germline V gives CDR1 MNHEY, CDR2 SMNVEV (reference sequence). The V end was cut by 2 bases, the J end by 2 bases, with 9 bases between. Sequenced input: naive CD4+ T cells sorted from blood. As for subset: CD45RA+ positively selected. This chain uses TRBV27 with TRBJ2-5, with D unresolved. The receptor was derived from a man aged 18 to 29 in good health. This chain's CDR3 is CASSLRSSQETQYF. CDR3 in DNA: TGTGCCAGCAGTTTAAGGTCCAGTCAAGAGACCCAGTACTTC.